The TCR beta chain described here comes from a study of CD8 T cells in ankylosing spondylitis. This clonotype showed up many times. Its antigen remains unknown. V lost 3 bases to trimming and J lost 1 base, with 16 bases between them. The CDR3 loop spans 17 amino acids. TCRdb ran MiXCR on the 5' RACE reads and lists one entry per CDR3 protein. In the table there are 180,000 or so distinct CDR3 sequences, around 10% of which are singletons. Study results and limitations: Within matched ankylosing spondylitis synovial fluid, disease-linked clones were reportedly significantly enriched. There were earlier reports of some motif variants in reactive arthritis synovial fluid and blood. What seemed typical of ankylosing spondylitis blood was a TCR beta motif built from several highly homologous variants.

The receptor was isolated from a male donor with ankylosing spondylitis or in good health (not recorded which). The sequencing input was blood, either unsorted or a sorted T cell fraction (not recorded which). V gene TRBV12-3 or TRBV12-4 combines with J gene TRBJ1-3, with D hard to call. The CDR3 region is CASSFRALDQSGNTIYF. The DNA for the CDR3 is TGTGCCAGCAGTTTTAGGGCCCTTGACCAGTCTGGAAACACCATATATTTT.